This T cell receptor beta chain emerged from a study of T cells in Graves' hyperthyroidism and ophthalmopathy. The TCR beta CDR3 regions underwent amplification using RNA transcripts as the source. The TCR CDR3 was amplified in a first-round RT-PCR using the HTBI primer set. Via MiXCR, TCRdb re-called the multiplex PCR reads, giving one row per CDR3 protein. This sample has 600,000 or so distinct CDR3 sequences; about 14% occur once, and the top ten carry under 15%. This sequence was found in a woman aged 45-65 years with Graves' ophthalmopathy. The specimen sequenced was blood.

The chain's CDR3 is CASSYGTLGGKNIQYF. The CDR3 DNA is TGTGCCAGCAGTTACGGGACCTTAGGGGGAAAAAACATTCAGTACTTC. The J gene is TRBJ2-4, the V gene TRBV6-2 or TRBV6-3, with D perhaps TRBD1 (6 bases). The V end was cut by 2 bases, the J end by 4 bases, with 15 bases between. The CDR3 sequence is 16 residues long. From germline, CDR1 is MNHEY and CDR2 SVGEGT.